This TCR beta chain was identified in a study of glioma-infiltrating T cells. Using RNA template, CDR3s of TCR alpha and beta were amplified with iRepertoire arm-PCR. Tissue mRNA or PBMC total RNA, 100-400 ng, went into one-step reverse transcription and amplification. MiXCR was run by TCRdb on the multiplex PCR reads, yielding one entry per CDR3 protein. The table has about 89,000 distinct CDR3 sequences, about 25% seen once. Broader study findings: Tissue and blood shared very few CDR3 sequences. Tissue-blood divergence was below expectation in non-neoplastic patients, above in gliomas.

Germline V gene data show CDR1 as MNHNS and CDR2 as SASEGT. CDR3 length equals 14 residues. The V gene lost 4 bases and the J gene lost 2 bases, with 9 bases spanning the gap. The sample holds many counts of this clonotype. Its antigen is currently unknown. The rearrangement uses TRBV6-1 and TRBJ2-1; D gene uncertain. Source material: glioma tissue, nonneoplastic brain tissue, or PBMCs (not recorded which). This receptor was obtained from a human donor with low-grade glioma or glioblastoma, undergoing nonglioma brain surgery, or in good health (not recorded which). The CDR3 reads CASSGTNAYNEQFF. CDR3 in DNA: TGTGCCAGCAGTGGCACGAACGCCTACAATGAGCAGTTCTTC.